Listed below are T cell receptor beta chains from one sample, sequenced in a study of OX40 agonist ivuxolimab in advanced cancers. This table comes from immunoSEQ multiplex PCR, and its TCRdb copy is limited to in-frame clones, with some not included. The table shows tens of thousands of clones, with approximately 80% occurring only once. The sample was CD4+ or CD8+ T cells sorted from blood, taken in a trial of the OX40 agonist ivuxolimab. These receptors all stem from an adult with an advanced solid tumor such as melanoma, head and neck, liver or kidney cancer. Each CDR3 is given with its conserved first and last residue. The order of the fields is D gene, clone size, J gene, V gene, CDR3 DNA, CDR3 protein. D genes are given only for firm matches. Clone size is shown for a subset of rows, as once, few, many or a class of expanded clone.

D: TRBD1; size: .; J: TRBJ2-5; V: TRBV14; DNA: TGTGCCAGCAGCCAAGCCCGGACAGGGGTGGAGACCCAGTACTTC; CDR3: CASSQARTGVETQYF
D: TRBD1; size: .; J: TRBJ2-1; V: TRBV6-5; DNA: TGTGCCAGCAGTAGACAGGGCTCCTACAATGAGCAGTTCTTC; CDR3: CASSRQGSYNEQFF
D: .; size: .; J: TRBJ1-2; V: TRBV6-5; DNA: TGTGCCAGCACCCGAGAGGGGGTTGGCTACACCTTC; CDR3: CASTREGVGYTF
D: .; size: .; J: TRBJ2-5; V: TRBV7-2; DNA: TGTGCCAGCAGCTTAGTCCCCACAGGGAGGCAAGAGACCCAGTACTTC; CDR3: CASSLVPTGRQETQYF
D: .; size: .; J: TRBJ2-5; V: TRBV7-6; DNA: TGTGCCAGCAGCTTAGATGGACAGAAAGAGACCCAGTACTTC; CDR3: CASSLDGQKETQYF
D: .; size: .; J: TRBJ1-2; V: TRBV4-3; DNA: TGCGCCAGCAGCCAAAGTGGAGGGGGGCCGACGTGGGGCTACACCTTC; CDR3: CASSQSGGGPTWGYTF
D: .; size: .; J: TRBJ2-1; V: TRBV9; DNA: TGTGCCAGCACCAGGACAGAAAGCTCCTACAATGAGCAGTTCTTC; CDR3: CASTRTESSYNEQFF
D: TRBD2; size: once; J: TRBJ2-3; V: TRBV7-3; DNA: TGTGCCAGCAGCTGGACTAGCGGGGGAAGGGATACGCAGTATTTT; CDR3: CASSWTSGGRDTQYF
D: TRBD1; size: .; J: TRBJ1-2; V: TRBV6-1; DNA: TGTGCCAGCAGTGACCCAGTAGGGGACAGGTATGGCTACACCTTC; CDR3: CASSDPVGDRYGYTF
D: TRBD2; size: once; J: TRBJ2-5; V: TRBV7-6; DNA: TGTGCCAGCAGCCGATCTAGCGGCCAAGAGACCCAGTACTTC; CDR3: CASSRSSGQETQYF
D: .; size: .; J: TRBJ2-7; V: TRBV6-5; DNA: TGTGCCAGCAGTTACAGCTCCTACGAGCAGTACTTC; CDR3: CASSYSSYEQYF
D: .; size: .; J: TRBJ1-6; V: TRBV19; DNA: TGTGCCAGTAAAGGGGACACACAGAATTCACCCCTCCACTTT; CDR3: CASKGDTQNSPLHF
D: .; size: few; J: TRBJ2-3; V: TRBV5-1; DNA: TGCGCCAGCAGCTGGGACCCGGTCCCAGGTACGCAGTATTTT; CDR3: CASSWDPVPGTQYF
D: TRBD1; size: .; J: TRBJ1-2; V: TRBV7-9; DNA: TGTGCCAGCAGCTATGGACAGGGGAATGGCTACACCTTC; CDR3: CASSYGQGNGYTF
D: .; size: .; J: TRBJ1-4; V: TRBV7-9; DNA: TGTGCCAGCAGCTTAATGGAGCGCGAAAAACTGTTTTTT; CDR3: CASSLMEREKLFF
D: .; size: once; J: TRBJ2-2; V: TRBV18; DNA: TGTGCCAGCTCACCACAGGGGGACACCGGGGAGCTGTTTTTT; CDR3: CASSPQGDTGELFF
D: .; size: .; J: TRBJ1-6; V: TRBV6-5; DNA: TGTGCCAGCAGTCGGTCGAATTCACCCCTCCACTTT; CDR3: CASSRSNSPLHF
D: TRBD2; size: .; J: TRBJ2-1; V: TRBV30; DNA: TGTGCCTGCGAGACTAGCGGGGGGGCCTTGAGCTCCTACAATGAGCAGTTCTTC; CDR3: CACETSGGALSSYNEQFF
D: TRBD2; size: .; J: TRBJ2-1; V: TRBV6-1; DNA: TGTGCCAGCAGTGAAGCAAGAGGACTAGCGGGGGTGGGTGAGCAGTTCTTC; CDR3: CASSEARGLAGVGEQFF
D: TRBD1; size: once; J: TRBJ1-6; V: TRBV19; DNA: TGTGCCAGCTCTGGGACAGGGGATTCACCCCTCCACTTT; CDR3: CASSGTGDSPLHF
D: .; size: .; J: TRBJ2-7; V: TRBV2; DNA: TGTGCCAGCAGTGAATTTGGGGTGGGCTCCTACGAGCAGTACTTC; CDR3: CASSEFGVGSYEQYF
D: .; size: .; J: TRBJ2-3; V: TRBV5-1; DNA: TGCGCCAGCAGCTCTACGGGACAAAACACAGATACGCAGTATTTT; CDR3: CASSSTGQNTDTQYF
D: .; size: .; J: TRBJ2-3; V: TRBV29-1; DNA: TGCAGCGTCCCCGGTAGGGGCTTCGTCGTTGGTACGCAGTATTTT; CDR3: CSVPGRGFVVGTQYF
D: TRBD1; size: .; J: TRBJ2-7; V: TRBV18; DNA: TGTGCCAGCTCACCCAGTAGATCCGGGACAGGGGGCTACGAGCAGTACTTC; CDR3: CASSPSRSGTGGYEQYF
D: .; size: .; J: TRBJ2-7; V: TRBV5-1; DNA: TGCGCCAGCAGCTTGGGACAGGATTACGAGCAGTACTTC; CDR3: CASSLGQDYEQYF
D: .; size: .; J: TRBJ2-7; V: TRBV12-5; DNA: TGTGCTAGTGGTTTGAACTACGAGCAGTACTTC; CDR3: CASGLNYEQYF
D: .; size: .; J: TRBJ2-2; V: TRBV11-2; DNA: TGTGCCAGCAGCTTAGCGTGGACGGGCACCGGGGAGCTGTTTTTT; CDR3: CASSLAWTGTGELFF
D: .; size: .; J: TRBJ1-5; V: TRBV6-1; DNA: TGTGCCAGCACCCCGCGGTGGGGTGACAATCAGCCCCAGCATTTT; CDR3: CASTPRWGDNQPQHF
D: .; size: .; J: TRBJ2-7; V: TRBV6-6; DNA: TGTGCCAGCAGTTACCGAACAGATTCCGAGCAGTACTTC; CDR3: CASSYRTDSEQYF
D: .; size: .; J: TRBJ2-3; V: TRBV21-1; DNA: TGTGCCAGCAGCAGGGAGCGGAAGGGAGTTCCTGGCACAGATACGCAGTATTTT; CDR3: CASSRERKGVPGTDTQYF
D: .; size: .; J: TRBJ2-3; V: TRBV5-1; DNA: TGCGCCAGCAGCACAGGCACAGATACGCAGTATTTT; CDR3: CASSTGTDTQYF
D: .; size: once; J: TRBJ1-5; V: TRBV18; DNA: TGTGCCAGCTCATGGGGGGAAAGTCAGCCCCAGCATTTT; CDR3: CASSWGESQPQHF
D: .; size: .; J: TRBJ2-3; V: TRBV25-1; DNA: TGTGCCAGCAGCTCACCCGTCCCCAGGGAGTCTACGCAGTATTTT; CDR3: CASSSPVPRESTQYF
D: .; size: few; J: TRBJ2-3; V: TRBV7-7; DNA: TGTGCTAGCAGCTCTCTAAAGCTCACAGATACGCAGTATTTT; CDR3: CASSSLKLTDTQYF
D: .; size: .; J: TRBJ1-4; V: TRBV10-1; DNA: TGCGCCAGCAGTCAAAAATTTGACGGTATTAGTTTT; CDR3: CASSQKFDGISF
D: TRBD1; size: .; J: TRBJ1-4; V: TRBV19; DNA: TGTGCCAGTAGTCCGGGACAGCTTTTTGAAAAACTGTTTTTT; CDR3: CASSPGQLFEKLFF
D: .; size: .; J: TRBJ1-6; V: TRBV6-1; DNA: TGTGCCAGCAGCTCAGGACGGCTTAATTCACCCCTCCACTTT; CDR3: CASSSGRLNSPLHF
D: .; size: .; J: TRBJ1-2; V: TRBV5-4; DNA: TGTGCCAGCAGCGACATACAGGTTTTGGGCTATGGCTACACCTTC; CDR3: CASSDIQVLGYGYTF
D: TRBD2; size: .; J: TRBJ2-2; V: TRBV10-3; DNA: TGTGCCCTCTCAGCGGGGGGGGGCACCGGGGAGCTGTTTTTT; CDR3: CALSAGGGTGELFF
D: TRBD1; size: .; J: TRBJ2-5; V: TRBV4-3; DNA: TGCGCCAGCAGCCACCAGACAGGGGTGATGGAGACCCAGTACTTC; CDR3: CASSHQTGVMETQYF
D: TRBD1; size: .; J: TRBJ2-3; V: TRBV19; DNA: TGTGCCAGTAGTCAACCAGGGGGTGGGGATACGCAGTATTTT; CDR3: CASSQPGGGDTQYF
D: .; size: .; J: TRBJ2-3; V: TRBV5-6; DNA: TGTGCCAGCAGCACAACGGACGCCGCCGAAAAAGATACGCAGTATTTT; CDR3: CASSTTDAAEKDTQYF